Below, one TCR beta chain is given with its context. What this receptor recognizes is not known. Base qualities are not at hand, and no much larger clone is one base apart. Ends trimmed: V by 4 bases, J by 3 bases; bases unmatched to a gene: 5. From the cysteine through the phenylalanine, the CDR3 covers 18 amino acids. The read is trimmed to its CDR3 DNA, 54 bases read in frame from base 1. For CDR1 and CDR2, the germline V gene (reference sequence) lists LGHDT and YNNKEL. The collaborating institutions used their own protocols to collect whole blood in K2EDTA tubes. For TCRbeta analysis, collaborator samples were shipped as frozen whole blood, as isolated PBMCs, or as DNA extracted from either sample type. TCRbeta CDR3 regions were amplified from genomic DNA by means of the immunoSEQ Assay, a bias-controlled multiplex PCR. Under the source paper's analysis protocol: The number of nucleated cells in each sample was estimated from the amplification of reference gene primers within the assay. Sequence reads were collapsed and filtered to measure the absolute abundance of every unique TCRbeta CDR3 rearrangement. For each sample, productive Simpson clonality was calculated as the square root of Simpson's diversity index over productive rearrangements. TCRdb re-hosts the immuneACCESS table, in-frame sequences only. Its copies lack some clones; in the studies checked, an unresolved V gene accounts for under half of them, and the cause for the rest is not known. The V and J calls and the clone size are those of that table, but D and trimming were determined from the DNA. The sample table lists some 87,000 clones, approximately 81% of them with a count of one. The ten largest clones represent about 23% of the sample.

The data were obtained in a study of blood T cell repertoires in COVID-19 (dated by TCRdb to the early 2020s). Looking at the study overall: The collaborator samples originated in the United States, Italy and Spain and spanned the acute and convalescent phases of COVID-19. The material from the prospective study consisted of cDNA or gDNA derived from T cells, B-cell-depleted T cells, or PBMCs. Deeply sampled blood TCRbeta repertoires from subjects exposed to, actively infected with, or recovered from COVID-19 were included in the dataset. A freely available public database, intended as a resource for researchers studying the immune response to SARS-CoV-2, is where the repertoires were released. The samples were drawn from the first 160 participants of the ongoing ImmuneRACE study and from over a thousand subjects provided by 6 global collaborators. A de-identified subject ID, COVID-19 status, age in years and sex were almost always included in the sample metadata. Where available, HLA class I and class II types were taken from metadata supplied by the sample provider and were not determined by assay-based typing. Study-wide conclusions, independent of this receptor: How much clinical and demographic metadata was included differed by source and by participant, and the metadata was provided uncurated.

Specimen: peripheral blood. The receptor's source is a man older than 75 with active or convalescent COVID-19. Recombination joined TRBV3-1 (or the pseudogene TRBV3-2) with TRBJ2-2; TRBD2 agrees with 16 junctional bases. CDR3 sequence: CASSPGLAGGQYTGELFF. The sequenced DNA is TGTGCCAGCAGCCCGGGACTAGCGGGGGGGCAATACACCGGGGAGCTGTTTTTT.